This TCR beta chain emerged from a study of long-term antiretroviral therapy in people with HIV (dated by TCRdb to 2021 to 2024). Regarding the study in general: The earliest samples were collected roughly a decade before the 2015 WHO recommendation for immediate ART, at a time when ART was usually postponed until CD4 counts fell. A retrospective serial study tested whether ART initiation and durable HIV suppression were associated with changes in peripheral blood TRB repertoire composition and diversity. The cohort contributed over 150 cryopreserved PBMC samples from fewer than 35 adults with confirmed HIV infection, collected serially over a mean of roughly 6 years (range 1-12). Of the 30 participants with HIV, ten to eleven were female. No cross-contamination during QIAcube processing turned up in test extractions that ran a monoclonal T-cell line alongside 33 polyclonal samples. Findings and caveats that apply to the study as a whole: CDR3 length ranges in HIV repertoires were narrower than in controls, and network structure suggested an antigen-experienced repertoire with only a slight naive shift after ART. Because pre-ART samples had limited cell numbers, unsorted PBMC were profiled rather than sorted CD4+ and CD8+ T cells. The repertoire was dominated across all time points by expanded TRB clones identified before ART initiation, although this dominance was seen to fluctuate and to decrease in many PLHIV after ART. No data were available on ART adherence, viral resistance or therapy changes, limiting inferences about post-ART repertoire changes. Starting ART was linked to a significant rise in TRB diversity, yet even after long-term ART the diversity remained significantly lower than in transplant donor controls. The samples span the years 2004 to 2017, and the ART regimens used at that time may not be as effective as current regimens. Owing to limited PBMC availability, only the TCR beta chain was sequenced, without alpha chain pairing.

As concerns this clone: Its antigen specificity is not known. The record has no base qualities; no much larger clone is one base away.

Inclusion was restricted to participants for whom at least one PBMC sample before ART initiation and at least two post-ART samples were available. All participants with HIV were treated in the United States of America. Before DNA extraction, cryopreserved samples of about 1-10 million PBMC were thawed and washed. At the time of the earliest PBMC sample for each participant with HIV, ages ranged from about 20 to 54 years. Per participant, PBMC samples came from 1-4 timepoints prior to ART initiation and 2-8 timepoints following ART initiation, for a median of 7 samples. For every participant, serial HIV viral load, CD4+ T-cell count, ART history and demographic data were obtained. Genomic DNA was extracted from unsorted PBMC with a Qiagen kit on a QIAcube, processed in batches of 12 samples. The immunoSEQ hsTCRB v3.0 assay was used at survey level resolution to sequence the TRB variable region. The target sequencing depth for TRB was about 40,000-50,000 T-cell genomes per sample. TRB libraries were pooled and sequenced on an Illumina MiSeq using a v3 150-cycle kit. On the study's bioinformatics: Repertoire analysis was performed in R inside a reproducible Nextflow workflow that covered QC, data transformation and analysis. LymphoSeq2, an R package for exploring AIRR-Seq data, was used to implement custom analyses. A few samples that yielded fewer than 5000 total TRB sequences were excluded, so that approximately 200 HIV repertoires were analyzed. Among the roughly 190 retained HIV repertoires, 59 were collected before ART initiation and about 130 were collected after ART initiation. Repertoires were downsampled to 5000 TRB nucleotide sequences, and summary statistics were averaged over 100 downsampling iterations. Only TRB sequences with CDR3 regions of at least seven amino acids were retained for analysis. A Shannon entropy-derived clonality score and the Gini coefficient were used to measure diversity. Repertoire networks linked the top 5000 CDR3 amino acid sequences whenever two sequences differed by an edit distance of one. For TRB CDR3 amino acid sequences, antigen specificity groups and MHC restriction were predicted with GLIPH2. To flag known CMV, EBV, HIV or tissue antigen associations, CDR3 amino acid sequences were matched against VDJdb and McPAS-TCR. Pre-ART, post-ART and control groups were compared with Wilcoxon signed-rank tests and Holm-Bonferroni correction. Here the immuneACCESS table is served through TCRdb, limited to in-frame sequences with V and J called. Missing clones are a known gap in these copies; in checked studies unresolved V genes cover under half, and the rest lacks a known reason. V and J calls and clone size are copied from that table; D and trimming were computed from the DNA. The sample includes 30,000 to 40,000 clones, with almost 85% observed a single time. The ten biggest clones cover around 4.4% of the sample.

The TCR was taken from a man younger than 35 with HIV. The material was unsorted PBMCs, obtained 3.3 years after starting antiretroviral therapy.

Read as DNA, the sequence is TGTGCCAGCAGTGAATCCATAAGCGCCGGAGGGATCTATGGCTACACCTTC. The resulting protein is CASSESISAGGIYGYTF. The sequence links TRBV6-1 to TRBJ1-2, with no reliable assignment of the D segment. From a lookup of the germline V gene, CDR1 and CDR2 are MNHNS and SASEGT. There are 17 amino acids in the CDR3, from cysteine to phenylalanine inclusive. The entry retains the CDR3 DNA only, 51 bases that are in frame from base 1. The junction shows trimming of 2 bases on V and 4 bases on J, plus 20 bases between the germline ends.